The source of this T cell receptor (beta chain) is a study of stem cell transplantation in POMP-related autoinflammatory disease. Study details: DNA chimerism showed 100% graft donor engraftment of neutrophils and platelets through one year.

V lost 6 bases to trimming and J lost 7 bases; unmatched junction nucleotides: 4. This CDR3 is 11 amino acids long. The germline gives CDR1 DFQATT, CDR2 SNEGSKA (reference sequence). The table came from immunoSEQ multiplex PCR; TCRdb's copy has only in-frame clones and leaves some out. The sample holds over 60,000 clones, roughly 93% seen once. V and J are TRBV20-1 and TRBJ1-2; 8 bases agree with TRBD1. The material was CD4+ T cells from PBMCs, obtained after stem cell transplantation. This sequence was found in a human patient with POMP-related autoinflammation and immune dysregulation (PRAID). Part of the T cells may come from the graft donor. The CDR3 DNA is TGCAGTGCAACGGACAGGGCTGGCTACACCTTC. Its translation is CSATDRAGYTF.